This record covers a single T cell receptor beta chain. What antigen it recognizes has not been identified. The sample holds no much larger clone one base away, and base qualities are not on file. The same DNA, extracted from blood mononuclear cells, served for both TCR sequencing and STAT3 sequencing. An Illumina MiSeq was used to sequence the TCRbeta libraries, yielding an average of approximately 40,000 productive templates per sample. Using multiplex PCR amplification, the immunoSEQ assay generated the TCRbeta CDR3 libraries. As for the authors' bioinformatics: Repertoire diversity was calculated as previously defined, and values close to 0 indicated extremely monoclonal samples. Here the immuneACCESS table is served through TCRdb, limited to in-frame sequences with V and J called. Missing clones are a known gap in these copies; in checked studies unresolved V genes cover under half, and the rest lacks a known reason. The DNA gave D and trimming, while V, J and clone size come from that table. The sample table shows about 2,400 clones, and 66% are seen once. Roughly nine tenths of the sample goes to the ten largest clones.

CDR1 MNHEY and CDR2 SMNVEV are derived from the germline V gene (reference sequence). Taken from cysteine to phenylalanine, the CDR3 has 14 residues. The kept DNA is CDR3 alone, 42 bases in frame from the first base. The V and J ends are trimmed by 5 bases and 1 base, leaving 11 bases between them. The record originates from a study of STAT3 mutations in large granular lymphocyte leukemia (dated by TCRdb to about 2019). For the study in its entirety: Roughly half of the T-LGLL patients who were sequenced longitudinally carried canonical activating STAT3 mutations. Over half of the T-LGLL patients were given one or more immunosuppressive therapy regimens, and 40% of the treated patients had a hematologic response. To reconstruct clonal hierarchy and dynamics, serial deep sequencing of TCRbeta CDR3 and STAT3 was performed in patients with T-cell large granular lymphocyte leukemia. Roughly 19 representative T-LGLL cases were selected from an initial cohort of 207 LGL patients for longitudinal TCRbeta and STAT3 sequencing. As controls, the study also included longitudinal sequencing of a couple of patients with natural killer LGL leukemia. Patients were sequenced at roughly 4.1 time points on average, with the number of samplings per patient ranging from 2 to 8.

Points the paper makes about the study in general: Several patients had a dominant TCR clone burden greater than the STAT3 mutant burden, which suggests that the STAT3 mutation arose secondarily within a clone that had already expanded. Linking therapy response to changes in TCR clonal burden was complicated by variable intervals between samplings and by differing treatment regimens. Every T-LGLL patient showed at least one immunodominant TCRbeta clonotype, and about half showed multiple immunodominant subclonotypes. Because no samples were available when a clone first appeared, clonal expansion had to be inferred from samplings taken at other points. Persisting codominant clonotypes in some patients meant a small but highly pathogenic clone may have been missed. TCR clonotype switching after therapy was seen in about 30% of the 18 patients, with all newly emerging clones being STAT3 wild type.

Sequences were obtained from peripheral blood mononuclear cells. The receptor was isolated from a woman aged 45-59 years with T-cell large granular lymphocyte leukemia. Some clones in this sample may be carry-over from other donors' samples. The age is the age at diagnosis. The sequence is built from TRBV27 and TRBJ2-5; the D gene assignment is perhaps TRBD1 or TRBD2, with each matching 5 bases. Read as DNA, the sequence is TGTGCCAGCAGTGTCCTTGGGGGCCAAGAGACCCAGTACTTC. It translates as CASSVLGGQETQYF.